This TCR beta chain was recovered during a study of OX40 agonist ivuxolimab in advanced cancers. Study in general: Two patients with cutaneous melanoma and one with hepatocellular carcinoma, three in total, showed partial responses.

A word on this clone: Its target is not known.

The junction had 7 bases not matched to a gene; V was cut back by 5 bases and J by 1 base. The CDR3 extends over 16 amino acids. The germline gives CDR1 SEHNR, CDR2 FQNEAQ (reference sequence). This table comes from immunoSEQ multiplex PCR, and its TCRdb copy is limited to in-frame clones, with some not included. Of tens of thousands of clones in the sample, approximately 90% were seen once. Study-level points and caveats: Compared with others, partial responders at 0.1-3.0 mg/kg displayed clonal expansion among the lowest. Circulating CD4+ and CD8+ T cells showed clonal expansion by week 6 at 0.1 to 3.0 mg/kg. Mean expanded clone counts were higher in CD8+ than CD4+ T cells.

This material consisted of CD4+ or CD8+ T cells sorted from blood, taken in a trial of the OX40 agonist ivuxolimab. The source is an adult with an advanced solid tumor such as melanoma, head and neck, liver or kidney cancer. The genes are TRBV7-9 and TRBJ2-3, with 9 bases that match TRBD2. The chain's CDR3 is CASSLRGLAGTDTQYF. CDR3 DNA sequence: TGTGCCAGCAGCCTGCGGGGACTAGCAGGCACAGATACGCAGTATTTT.